The clone carrying this TCR beta chain has just a few counts. One entry per CDR3 protein results from TCRdb running MiXCR on the PCR reads. The sample shows some 680,000 distinct CDR3 sequences, over 25% of them seen only once. This entry comes from a study of molecular identifiers for immune sequencing clone quantification. Germline V lookup: CDR1 DFQATT, CDR2 SNEGSKA (reference sequence). Losses at the gene ends were 6 bases for V and 5 bases for J; bases not matched to a gene: 10. CDR3 size: 16 residues. This TCR came from a human donor in good health. Some libraries in this study had Jurkat cell RNA spiked in. What was sequenced was naive CD8+ T cells from blood, with Jurkat cell RNA spiked in. Subset in this sample: FACS-sorted CD8+CD4-CCR7+CD45RA+ naive T cells. The chain joins TRBV20-1 to TRBJ2-7; 16 bases match TRBD2. The CDR3: CSADRPGLAGGNEQYF. The CDR3 nucleotides are TGCAGTGCCGACAGACCGGGACTAGCGGGAGGGAACGAGCAGTACTTC.